A single sample is the source of the 15 T cell receptor beta chains below, sequenced in a study of low-dose radiotherapy and immunotherapy resistance in tumors. Priming of first-strand cDNA relied on TRAV- and TRBV-specific primers (covering alpha and beta chains). TCR amplification used about 18 PCR cycles, a constant-region primer and a V-primer adapter. TCRdb itself ran the reads through MiXCR, one entry per CDR3 protein. The sample gives around 10,000 distinct CDR3 sequences, about 70% of which show up once; 6% to 7.5% is in the top ten. All receptors come from a human donor with advanced metastatic prostate, ovarian, gallbladder or colorectal cancer (not recorded which). This table probably holds off-target reads from a library built for another chain.

J is TRBJ2-5 and V is TRBV12-3 or TRBV12-4, with 9 bases fitting TRBD1. This CDR3 contains 13 residues. The ends lost 6 bases at V and 4 bases at J; junction bases unmatched: 3. The CDR3 here is CASSTDRGETQYF. CDR3 bases: TGTGCCAGCAGCACGGACAGGGGAGAGACCCAGTACTTC.

V and J are TRBV5-1 and TRBJ2-1, with 9 bases matching TRBD2. The length of the CDR3 is 15 residues. Germline lookup yields CDR1 SGHRS and CDR2 YFSETQ. V trimming: 4 bases; J trimming: 9 bases; junction bases outside the gene matches: 11. This CDR3 reads CASSGSSGIVIEQFF. CDR3 in DNA: TGCGCCAGCAGCGGTTCTAGCGGGATTGTGATTGAGCAGTTCTTC.

The J gene is TRBJ2-2, the V gene TRBV2; D call uncertain. The germline V gene encodes CDR1 SNHLY and CDR2 FYNNEI. CDR3 length equals 14 residues. Trimming removed 0 bases at V and 4 bases at J, with 6 bases between. CDR3 coding DNA: TGTGCCAGCAGTGAAGCAGGAGCCACCGGGGAGCTGTTTTTT. Translation gives CASSEAGATGELFF.

This clonotype has more than one count but fewer than ten. The chain is built from TRBV5-6 and TRBJ2-1; TRBD2 aligns across 7 bases. The germline V gene has CDR1 SGHDT and CDR2 YYEEEE. The CDR3 is 16 amino acids. V gave up 0 bases and J gave up 1 base; unmatched junction bases: 4. CDR3 sequence: CASSLVAGRSYNEQFF. Written as DNA, the CDR3 is TGTGCCAGCAGCTTGGTGGCCGGGAGGTCCTACAATGAGCAGTTCTTC.

J is TRBJ2-1 and V is TRBV10-2; D is unclear. The V and J ends lost 0 bases and 8 bases respectively, with 11 bases between them. Per germline, CDR1 WSHSY and CDR2 SAAADI. The CDR3 length is 14 residues. The CDR3 nucleotides read TGCGCCAGCAGTGAGTCGTGGGTGAATGATGAGCAGTTCTTC. It yields the protein CASSESWVNDEQFF.

V and J are TRBV19 and TRBJ2-1; D possibly corresponds to TRBD1 (6 bases). The CDR3 is 14 residues long. V was cut by 3 bases and J by 5 bases, with 11 bases left in between. Germline loops: CDR1 LNHDA, CDR2 SQIVND (reference sequence). The DNA of the CDR3 is TGTGCCAGTAGTATCGCAACAGGGAACAATGAGCAGTTCTTC. Its translation: CASSIATGNNEQFF.

By share, this clonotype counts as large. The rearrangement joins TRBV20-1 to TRBJ2-1; no clear D. The CDR3 consists of 16 residues. Germline V lookup: CDR1 DFQATT, CDR2 SNEGSKA (reference sequence). Between the trimmed V and J ends, which lost 0 bases and 0 bases, there was a span of 12 bases. CDR3 residues: CSARDHGMISYNEQFF. CDR3 DNA sequence: TGCAGTGCTAGAGATCATGGGATGATCTCCTACAATGAGCAGTTCTTC.

This clonotype appeared a few times. The chain carries TRBV5-4 and TRBJ2-2; no clear D. This CDR3 spans 16 amino acids. Trimming removed 0 bases at V and 1 base at J, with 10 bases between. Per the germline V gene, CDR1 is SGHNT and CDR2 is YYREEE (reference sequence). Written as DNA, the CDR3 is TGTGCCAGCAGCTTGGGTAGCCCACTGAACACCGGGGAGCTGTTTTTT. It translates to CASSLGSPLNTGELFF.

This chain's CDR3 is CASSGVGVNEQFF. CDR3 nucleotide sequence: TGCGCCAGCAGCGGGGTGGGCGTGAATGAGCAGTTCTTC. The rearrangement uses TRBV5-1 and TRBJ2-1; D unclear. The CDR3 contains 13 residues. With 4 bases removed from V and 7 bases from J, the gap between germline ends came to 12 bases. Germline V gene lookup returns CDR1 SGHRS and CDR2 YFSETQ. Complete variable domain (other parts from reference TRBV5-1 and TRBJ2-1): KAGVTQTPRYLIKTRGQQVTLSCSPISGHRSVSWYQQTPGQGLQFLFEYFSETQRNKGNFPGRFSGRQFSNSRSEMNVSTLELGDSALYLCASSGVGVNEQFFGPGTRLTVL.

CDR3 amino acids: CSVQRLANGELFF. The CDR3 nucleotides read TGCAGCGTCCAAAGGCTAGCGAACGGGGAGCTGTTTTTT. V gene TRBV29-1 combines with J gene TRBJ2-2; tentative D call: TRBD2 (6 bases). This CDR3 comprises 13 residues. Germline-derived CDR1 and CDR2 are SQVTM and ANQGSEA. V was trimmed by 6 bases and J by 7 bases, leaving 15 bases between them.

The CDR3 loop is CASSKAGTGNNEQFF. The CDR3 DNA sequence: TGCGCCAGCAGCAAGGCCGGGACAGGTAACAATGAGCAGTTCTTC. V and J are TRBV5-1 and TRBJ2-1; TRBD1 matches 8 bases. The CDR3 is 15 amino acids. The trim removed 4 bases at V and 5 bases at J, leaving 8 bases unmatched. CDR1 is SGHRS, CDR2 YFSETQ, per germline.

The genes are TRBV19 and TRBJ1-1, with TRBD1 as a possible D gene (6 bases). The CDR3 contains 15 residues. In germline, CDR1 is LNHDA, CDR2 SQIVND (reference sequence). V was cut by 5 bases and J by 5 bases, with 18 bases left in between. CDR3 DNA sequence: TGTGCCAGTAGTTCCTGGACAGAAGCTAGGACTGAAGCTTTCTTT. Translated, it gives CASSSWTEARTEAFF. The full variable domain, in which reference TRBV19 and TRBJ1-1 provide the parts outside the CDR3, is DGGITQSPKYLFRKEGQNVTLSCEQNLNHDAMYWYRQDPGQGLRLIYYSQIVNDFQKGDIAEGYSVSREKKESFPLTVTSAQKNPTAFYLCASSSWTEARTEAFFGQGTRLTVV.

The V gene is TRBV6-4, the J gene TRBJ2-5, with D maybe TRBD1 (5 bases). This CDR3 spans 16 amino acids. Deletions cut 3 bases from V and 0 bases from J, with 14 bases between. Germline CDR1 is MRHNA and CDR2 is SNTAGT. CDR3 residues: CASSEGRRQYQETQYF. The CDR3 DNA follows: TGTGCCAGCAGTGAAGGTCGAAGACAGTACCAAGAGACCCAGTACTTC.

Only a few counts were recorded for this clonotype. The chain combines TRBV11-2 with TRBJ2-2; perhaps TRBD2 as D (6 bases). Between the trimmed V and J ends, which lost 5 bases and 1 base, there was a span of 14 bases. This CDR3 comprises 16 residues. The germline CDR1 and CDR2 sequences are SGHAT and FQNNGV. This chain's CDR3 is CASSPIRGRNTGELFF. The CDR3 nucleotides read TGTGCCAGCAGCCCTATACGGGGGAGGAACACCGGGGAGCTGTTTTTT.

The chain has TRBV30 and TRBJ2-7; perhaps TRBD1 as D (5 bases). Germline assignment: CDR1 GTSNPN and CDR2 SVGIG (reference sequence). Trimming removed 0 bases from V and 4 bases from J, with 10 bases in between. The CDR3 has 13 residues. CDR3 sequence reads: CAWSVGQGYEQYF. The CDR3 coding sequence is TGTGCCTGGAGTGTGGGGCAGGGTTACGAGCAGTACTTC. The full variable domain, its missing parts supplied by reference TRBV30 and TRBJ2-7, is SQTIHQWPATLVQPVGSPLSLECTVEGTSNPNLYWYRQAAGRGLQLLFYSVGIGQISSEVPQNLSASRPQDRQFILSSKKLLLSDSGFYLCAWSVGQGYEQYFGPGTRLTVT.